These T cell receptor beta chains were read from a single sample in a study of early T cells in non-severe SARS-CoV-2 infection. TCRdb itself ran the 5' RACE reads through MiXCR, one entry per CDR3 protein. Of 80,000 to 100,000 distinct CDR3 sequences listed, roughly 14% are singletons. The sequencing input was whole blood. These receptors came from an adult who was a healthcare worker with PCR-confirmed SARS-CoV-2 infection or an uninfected control (not recorded which). The CDR3 runs from the conserved cysteine through the conserved F or W. D genes are given only for firm matches. Size tells how often a clone was seen (once, few, many) or the class of an expanded clone, and some rows leave it out.

d_gene | abundance | j_gene | v_gene | CDR3nt | CDR3aa
. | . | TRBJ1-1 | TRBV27 | TGTGCCAGCAGTACCCGACAGACCTACACTGAAGCTTTCTTT | CASSTRQTYTEAFF
TRBD2 | . | TRBJ2-7 | TRBV12-5 | TGTGCTAGTGGTTTGGCCATCGGGGAGGCGGGGGTCTCCTACGAGCAGTACTTC | CASGLAIGEAGVSYEQYF
TRBD1 | few | TRBJ1-4 | TRBV7-2 | TGTGCCAGCAGCTTAGGCGGACAGGGGGCGGGTAATGAAAAACTGTTTTTT | CASSLGGQGAGNEKLFF
. | . | TRBJ2-3 | TRBV7-9 | TGTGCCAGCAGCCCCGGACCCCACACAGATACGCAGTATTTT | CASSPGPHTDTQYF
. | few | TRBJ1-6 | TRBV30 | TGTGCCTGGAGTCTAGGACGGTATAATTCACCCCTCCACTTT | CAWSLGRYNSPLHF
TRBD2 | many | TRBJ2-2 | TRBV6-4 | TGTGCCAGCAGTGACTCGACTAGCGGGACCGGGGAGCTGTTTTTT | CASSDSTSGTGELFF
. | many | TRBJ2-5 | TRBV11-2 | TGTGCCAGCAGCATGAACCAAGAGACCCAGTACTTC | CASSMNQETQYF
. | . | TRBJ1-6 | TRBV28 | TGTGCCAGCAGTTCCTTACTTTTCGGCCGGGGCTCACCCCTCCACTTT | CASSSLLFGRGSPLHF
. | . | TRBJ2-7 | TRBV4-1 | TGCGCCAGCAGCCAGGGACGGGCCTACGAGCAGTACTTC | CASSQGRAYEQYF
. | . | TRBJ1-1 | TRBV29-1 | TGCAGCGCGGATTCTGGGAGCACTGAAGCTTTCTTT | CSADSGSTEAFF
. | . | TRBJ2-7 | TRBV4-1 | TGCGCCAGCAGCCAAGTCTCCCCCGAGTACGAGCAGTACTTC | CASSQVSPEYEQYF
TRBD2 | . | TRBJ2-7 | TRBV2 | TGTGCCAGCAGCGTTACTAGCGTCAGAAGCTCCTACGAGCAGTACTTC | CASSVTSVRSSYEQYF
TRBD2 | . | TRBJ2-5 | TRBV7-6 | TGTGCCAGCAGCCCTGACACGGGACTAGCGGTCCGGACCCAGTACTTC | CASSPDTGLAVRTQYF
. | . | TRBJ2-3 | TRBV19 | TGTGCCAGTAGCCCACAGATACTCACAGATACGCAGTATTTT | CASSPQILTDTQYF
. | . | TRBJ1-5 | TRBV28 | TGTGCCAGCACCGCATACGGGGATCAGCCCCAGCATTTT | CASTAYGDQPQHF
TRBD2 | many | TRBJ2-5 | TRBV29-1 | TGCAGCGCACGAGGACTAGCGGGAGTGAATCAGGGGACCCAGTACTTC | CSARGLAGVNQGTQYF
. | . | TRBJ2-3 | TRBV25-1 | TGTGCCAGCAGTGAATCAACAGGTTCGGATACGCAGTATTTT | CASSESTGSDTQYF
TRBD2 | . | TRBJ2-3 | TRBV6-5 | TGTGCCAGCAGGGGAGCGGGAGACGGCACGAATACGCAGTATTTT | CASRGAGDGTNTQYF
. | few | TRBJ2-2 | TRBV10-1 | TGCGCCAGCAGCTGGAACACCGGGGAGCTGTTTTTT | CASSWNTGELFF
. | many | TRBJ2-1 | TRBV30 | TGTGCCTGGGCCATGTTAAGCCCTAATGAGCAGTTCTTC | CAWAMLSPNEQFF
. | few | TRBJ2-7 | TRBV11-2 | TGTGCCAGCAGCTTAGAATACCTGAGCGCGGGAAAAGGGTACGAGCAGTACTTC | CASSLEYLSAGKGYEQYF
. | . | TRBJ2-1 | TRBV19 | TGTGCCAGTGCAGATTGGGGACTCCCGAGGCAGTTCTTC | CASADWGLPRQFF
TRBD2 | few | TRBJ2-7 | TRBV7-8 | TGTGCCAGCAGCGCCCGACTAGCGGGATTCGGCGAGCAGTACTTC | CASSARLAGFGEQYF
. | . | TRBJ1-5 | TRBV5-6 | TGTGCCAGCAGCGCTTTTACGGGGGGCGGCAATCAGCCCCAGCATTTT | CASSAFTGGGNQPQHF
. | many | TRBJ2-7 | TRBV5-5 | TGTGCCAGCAGCTTGGTTGCAGGGGGGATTAAGTCCTACGAGCAGTACTTC | CASSLVAGGIKSYEQYF
. | few | TRBJ1-1 | TRBV11-2 | TGTGCCAGCAGGTTGAAGATGGGCACTGAAGCTTTCTTT | CASRLKMGTEAFF
. | few | TRBJ1-5 | TRBV29-1 | TGCAGCGTTAGGATACAGGGTAGTAATCAGCCCCAGCATTTT | CSVRIQGSNQPQHF
. | . | TRBJ1-1 | TRBV5-6 | TGTGCCAGCAGCTTGGCCAACGAGGGATTGAACACTGAAGCTTTCTTT | CASSLANEGLNTEAFF
. | few | TRBJ1-5 | TRBV12-3/TRBV12-4 | TGTGCCAGCACCTCCCCGGGGTTGCAGCCCCAGCGTTTT | CASTSPGLQPQRF
. | many | TRBJ1-6 | TRBV20-1 | TGCAGTGCTAGGGGGCGTAGCTCCTATAATTCACCCCTCCACTTT | CSARGRSSYNSPLHF
TRBD1 | . | TRBJ1-6 | TRBV5-1 | TGCGCCAGCAGCTTGGGAACAGGGGCCTATAATTCACCCCTCCACTTT | CASSLGTGAYNSPLHF
. | few | TRBJ2-7 | TRBV29-1 | TGCAGCGTTTCGGATTACGAGCAGTACTTC | CSVSDYEQYF
. | few | TRBJ1-1 | TRBV5-1 | TGCGCCAGCAGCTTGTCAGGGAAGAACACTGAAGCTTTCTTT | CASSLSGKNTEAFF
TRBD2 | . | TRBJ2-1 | TRBV15 | TGTGCCACCAGCAGTCCCATAGCGGGAGGGGAGCAGTTCTTC | CATSSPIAGGEQFF
. | few | TRBJ1-6 | TRBV7-9 | TGTGCCAGCAGCTTAGCAGCGGGGAATTCACCCCTCCACTTT | CASSLAAGNSPLHF
. | . | TRBJ1-5 | TRBV7-8 | TGTGCCAGCAGCTTAGGCATGGGGGGAGGGAAGCCCCAGCATTTT | CASSLGMGGGKPQHF
. | . | TRBJ2-7 | TRBV7-9 | TGTGCCAGCAGTCCACTGGGGGGTCACGAGCAGTACTTC | CASSPLGGHEQYF
. | . | TRBJ1-2 | TRBV20-1 | TGCAGTGCTCCCCGTCGGGAGGCGGGTGGCTACACCTTC | CSAPRREAGGYTF
. | . | TRBJ2-3 | TRBV9 | TGTGCCAGCAGCTTACAGGGCGTCGCAGATACGCAGTATTTT | CASSLQGVADTQYF
. | . | TRBJ1-5 | TRBV18 | TGTGCCAGCTCACAAAATCAGGGAAATCAGCCCCAGCATTTT | CASSQNQGNQPQHF
. | few | TRBJ2-7 | TRBV20-1 | TGCAGTGCTAGGGCGGGGGCCAACTACGAGCAGTACTTC | CSARAGANYEQYF
. | . | TRBJ2-1 | TRBV20-1 | TGCAGTGCTAGGGGGCACGGGGCCTACAATGAGCAGTTCTTC | CSARGHGAYNEQFF
. | many | TRBJ2-7 | TRBV12-5 | TGTGCTAGTGGTTCCCCCGGGGGGACACCCTACGAGCAGTACTTC | CASGSPGGTPYEQYF
. | medium-sized | TRBJ2-1 | TRBV10-1 | TGCGCCAGCAGTGAGGTGGACATGGAGTACAATGAGCAGTTCTTC | CASSEVDMEYNEQFF
. | few | TRBJ2-1 | TRBV5-4 | TGTGCCAGCAGCCCCGTGGCGAGCTACAGCTCCTACAATGAGCAGTTCTTC | CASSPVASYSSYNEQFF
. | few | TRBJ1-2 | TRBV3-1 | TGTGCCAGCAGCCAAGTGGGAGGCTACACCTTC | CASSQVGGYTF
. | . | TRBJ1-1 | TRBV12-2 | TGTGCAAGTCGCTTCAAGCGCTGGCCCTCCGGGACAAAAGGCACTGAAGCTTTCTTT | CASRFKRWPSGTKGTEAFF